Following are 11 T cell receptor beta chains from one sample sequenced in a study of early T cells in non-severe SARS-CoV-2 infection. TCRdb analysed the 5' RACE reads with MiXCR anew, one entry per CDR3 protein. This table has about 71,000 distinct CDR3 sequences, about an eighth appearing once. The material sequenced was whole blood, taken at baseline. The receptors come from an adult who was a healthcare worker with PCR-confirmed SARS-CoV-2 infection or an uninfected control (not recorded which).

The CDR3 DNA reads TGCGCCAGCAGCATGGGGGGGACAGAAGAGACCCAGTACTTC. Protein product: CASSMGGTEETQYF. V usage is TRBV5-1 and J usage is TRBJ2-5, with D perhaps assigned TRBD1 or TRBD2 (7 bases each). This CDR3 comprises 14 residues. Per germline, CDR1 SGHRS and CDR2 YFSETQ. The V end was cut by 4 bases, the J end by 3 bases, with 13 bases between.

This clonotype came up many times. The V call is TRBV10-3, the J call TRBJ1-2, with a possible D match to TRBD1 (6 bases). The germline V gene encodes CDR1 ENHRY and CDR2 SYGVKD. The CDR3 is 13 amino acids. V was clipped by 2 bases and J by 3 bases, with 7 bases between them. The CDR3 sequence is CAISEGGYYGYTF. CDR3 nucleotide sequence: TGTGCCATCAGTGAGGGGGGCTACTATGGCTACACCTTC.

V is TRBV29-1 and J is TRBJ2-2; no firm D call. The CDR3 consists of 13 residues. The V and J ends lost 5 bases and 5 bases respectively, with 12 bases between them. Per the germline V gene, CDR1 is SQVTM and CDR2 is ANQGSEA. The CDR3 spells CSVLLSWTGELFF. Written as DNA, the CDR3 is TGCAGCGTTTTACTGTCCTGGACCGGGGAGCTGTTTTTT.

This clonotype was observed a single time. This may stem from a read error, because a much larger clone lies one nucleotide away. The chain employs TRBV7-8 and TRBJ2-3, with D maybe TRBD2 (6 bases). This CDR3 contains 15 residues. The V and J ends lost 6 bases and 2 bases respectively, with 15 bases between them. Germline V gene sequence: CDR1 SGHVS, CDR2 FQNEAQ. This chain's CDR3 is CASRLIGTPTDTQYF. Written as DNA, the CDR3 is TGTGCCAGCAGACTGATCGGGACTCCCACAGATACGCAGTATTTT.

At least ten counts were recorded for this clonotype. The CDR3 nucleotides read TGTGCCAGCAGCCAATGGGGAGATACGCAGTATTTT. This encodes CASSQWGDTQYF. The chain couples TRBV3-1 to TRBJ2-3; D unclear. The CDR3 covers 12 residues. V dropped 2 bases and J dropped 5 bases, with 5 bases sitting between them. Looked up from germline, CDR1 is LGHDT and CDR2 is YNNKEL (reference sequence).

This clonotype was picked up a small number of times. This sequence joins TRBV20-1 and TRBJ2-7; TRBD1 aligns across 8 bases. Germline lookup yields CDR1 DFQATT and CDR2 SNEGSKA (reference sequence). The V gene end was trimmed by 4 bases and the J gene end by 10 bases; junction bases not matched to a gene: 6. The CDR3 contains 11 residues. CDR3 nucleotides: TGCAGTGCTAATATGGACAGGGCCCAGTACTTC. Amino acid sequence: CSANMDRAQYF.

This chain links TRBV10-3 with TRBJ1-6, with D possibly being TRBD1 (5 bases). The CDR3 covers 15 residues. The V gene's germline CDR1 is ENHRY and CDR2 SYGVKD. V was shortened by 6 bases and J by 7 bases, with 16 bases between the two germline ends. The CDR3 sequence: CAIREGPAPNSPLHF. The CDR3, as DNA: TGTGCCATCAGAGAGGGGCCCGCTCCCAATTCACCCCTCCACTTT.

The table lists this clonotype with a few counts. The V call is TRBV6-6, the J call TRBJ1-5, with D unclear. The CDR3 totals 15 residues. Germline V gene data show CDR1 as MNHNY and CDR2 as SVGAGI (reference sequence). With 0 bases removed from V and 2 bases from J, the gap between germline ends came to 8 bases. The CDR3 DNA reads TGTGCCAGCAGTTACTCGGCCGAGGGCAATCAGCCCCAGCATTTT. Translation gives CASSYSAEGNQPQHF.

The chain combines TRBV18 with TRBJ2-6; the D gene is possibly TRBD1 (6 bases). Trimming left V 4 bases short and J 0 bases short, with 13 bases between. This CDR3 contains 17 residues. Germline CDR1 and CDR2: KGHSH and LQKENI. The CDR3 sequence: CASSLGGTLSGANVLTF. For the CDR3, the DNA is TGTGCCAGCTCACTAGGGGGAACCCTCTCTGGGGCCAACGTCCTGACTTTC.

Only a few counts were recorded for this clonotype. This sequence joins TRBV5-4 and TRBJ2-7; D call uncertain. CDR1 is SGHNT and CDR2 is YYREEE in the germline V gene (reference sequence). The CDR3 is made up of 15 amino acids. V lost 3 bases, J lost 5 bases, and 18 bases lay in between. DNA of the CDR3: TGTGCCAGCAGCTCCCACCCAACTGACGGACACGAGCAGTACTTC. It encodes CASSSHPTDGHEQYF.

The V gene is TRBV11-2, the J gene TRBJ2-6; D tentatively reads TRBD1 or TRBD2 (5 bases each). The V and J ends lost 8 bases and 1 base respectively, with 12 bases between them. The germline V gene has CDR1 SGHAT and CDR2 FQNNGV. There are 15 residues in the CDR3. CDR3: CASGDDPSGANVLTF. The CDR3 nucleotides read TGTGCCAGCGGGGACGATCCGTCTGGGGCCAACGTCCTGACTTTC.